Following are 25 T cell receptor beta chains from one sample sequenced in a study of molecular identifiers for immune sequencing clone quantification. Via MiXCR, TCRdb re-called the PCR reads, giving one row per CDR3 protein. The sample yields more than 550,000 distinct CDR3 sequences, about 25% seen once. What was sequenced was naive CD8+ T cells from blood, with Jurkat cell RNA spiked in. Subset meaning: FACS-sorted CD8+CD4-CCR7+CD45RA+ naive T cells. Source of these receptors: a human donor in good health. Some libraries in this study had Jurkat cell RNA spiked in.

CDR3 nucleotide sequence: TGTGCCAGCAGAGGGACAGGGATCGATGAGCAGTTCTTC. Translated, it gives CASRGTGIDEQFF. The chain employs TRBV12-3 or TRBV12-4 and TRBJ2-1, with TRBD1 matching over 9 bases. V lost 6 bases and J lost 8; bases outside the gene matches: 5. CDR3 size: 13 residues.

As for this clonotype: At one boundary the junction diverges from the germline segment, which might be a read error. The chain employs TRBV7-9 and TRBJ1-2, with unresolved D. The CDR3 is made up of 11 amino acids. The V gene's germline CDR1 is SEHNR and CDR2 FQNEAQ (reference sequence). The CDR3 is CASSNVYDYTF. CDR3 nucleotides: TGTGCCAGCAGCAACGTCTATGACTACACCTTC.

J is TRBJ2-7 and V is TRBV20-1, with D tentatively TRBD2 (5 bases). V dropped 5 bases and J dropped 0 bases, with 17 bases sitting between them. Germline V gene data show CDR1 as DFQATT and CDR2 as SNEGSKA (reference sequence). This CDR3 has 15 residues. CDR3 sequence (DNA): TGCAGTGCTCCGAGCGGTGCGCGGAGCTCCTACGAGCAGTACTTC. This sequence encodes CSAPSGARSSYEQYF.

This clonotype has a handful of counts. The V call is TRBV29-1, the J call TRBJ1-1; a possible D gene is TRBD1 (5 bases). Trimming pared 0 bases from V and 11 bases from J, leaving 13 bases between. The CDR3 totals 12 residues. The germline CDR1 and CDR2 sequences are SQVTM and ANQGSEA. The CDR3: CSVEEGTLWAFF. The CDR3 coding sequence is TGCAGCGTTGAAGAGGGGACCTTGTGGGCTTTCTTT.

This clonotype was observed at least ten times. The CDR3: CASAIPSLSTGTDTQYF. The CDR3 bases are TGTGCCAGCGCTATTCCTTCCCTCTCGACTGGCACAGATACGCAGTATTTT. The chain has TRBV7-6 and TRBJ2-3, with D hard to call. The V gene's germline CDR1 is SGHVS and CDR2 FNYEAQ. Trimming took 8 bases from V and 1 from J, leaving 22 bases between them. CDR3 length: 17 amino acids.

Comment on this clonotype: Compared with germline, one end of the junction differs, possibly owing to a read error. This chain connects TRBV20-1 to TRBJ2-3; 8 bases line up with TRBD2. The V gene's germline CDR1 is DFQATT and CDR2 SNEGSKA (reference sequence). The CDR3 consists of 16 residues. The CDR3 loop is CNARDRERESTDTQYF. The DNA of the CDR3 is TGCAATGCTAGAGATAGAGAGCGGGAGAGCACAGATACGCAGTATTTT.

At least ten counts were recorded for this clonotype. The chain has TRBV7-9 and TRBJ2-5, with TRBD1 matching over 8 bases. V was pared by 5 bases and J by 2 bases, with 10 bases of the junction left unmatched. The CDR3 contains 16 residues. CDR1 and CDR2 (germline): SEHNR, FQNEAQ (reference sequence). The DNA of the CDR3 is TGTGCCAGCAGCCCAAGAACAGGGGGTCGGCAAGAGACCCAGTACTTC. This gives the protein CASSPRTGGRQETQYF.

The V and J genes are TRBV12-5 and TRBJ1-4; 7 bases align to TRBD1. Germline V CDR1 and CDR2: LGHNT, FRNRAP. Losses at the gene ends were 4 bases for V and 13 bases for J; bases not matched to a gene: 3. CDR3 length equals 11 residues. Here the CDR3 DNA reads TGTGCTAGTGGTTCCCCAGGGGGACTGTTTTTT. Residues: CASGSPGGLFF.

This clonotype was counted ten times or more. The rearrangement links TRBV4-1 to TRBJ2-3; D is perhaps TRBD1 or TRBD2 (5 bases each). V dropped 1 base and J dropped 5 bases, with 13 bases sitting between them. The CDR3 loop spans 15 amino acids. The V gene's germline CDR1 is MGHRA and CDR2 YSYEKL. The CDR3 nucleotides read TGCGCCAGCAGCCAAGTCGGGGCTGATGGAGATACGCAGTATTTT. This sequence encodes CASSQVGADGDTQYF.

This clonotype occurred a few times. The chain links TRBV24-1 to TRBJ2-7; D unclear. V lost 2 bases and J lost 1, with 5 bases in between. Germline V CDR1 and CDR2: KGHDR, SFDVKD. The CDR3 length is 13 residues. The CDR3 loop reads CATSDSLSYEQYF. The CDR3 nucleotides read TGTGCCACCAGTGATTCCCTATCCTACGAGCAGTACTTC.

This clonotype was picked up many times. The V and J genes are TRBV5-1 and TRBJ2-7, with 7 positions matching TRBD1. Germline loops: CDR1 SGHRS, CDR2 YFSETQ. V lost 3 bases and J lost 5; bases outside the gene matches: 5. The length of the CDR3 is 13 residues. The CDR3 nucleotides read TGCGCCAGCAGCTCCGACAGGGTTCACGAGCAGTACTTC. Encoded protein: CASSSDRVHEQYF.

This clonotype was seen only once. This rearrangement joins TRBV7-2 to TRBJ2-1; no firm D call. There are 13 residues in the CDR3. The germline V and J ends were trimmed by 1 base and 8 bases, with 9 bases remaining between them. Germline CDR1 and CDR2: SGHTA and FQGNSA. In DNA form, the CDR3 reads TGTGCCAGCAGCTTAGACAGTTACGATGAGCAGTTCTTC. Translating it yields CASSLDSYDEQFF.

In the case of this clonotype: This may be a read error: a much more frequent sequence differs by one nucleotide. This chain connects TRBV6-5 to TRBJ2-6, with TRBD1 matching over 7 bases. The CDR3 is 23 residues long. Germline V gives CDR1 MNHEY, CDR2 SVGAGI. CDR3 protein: CASNYFSGITDRDLLSGANVLTF. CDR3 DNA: TGTGCCAGCAATTACTTCTCGGGGATCACCGACAGGGATTTATTGAGTGGGGCCAACGTCCTGACTTTC.

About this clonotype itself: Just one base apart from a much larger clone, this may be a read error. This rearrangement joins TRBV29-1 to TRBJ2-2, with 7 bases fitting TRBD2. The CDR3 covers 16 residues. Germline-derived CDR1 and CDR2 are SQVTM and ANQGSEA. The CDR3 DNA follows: TGCAGCGTTGAAGATGCGTCACCTATGACGAGCGGGGAGCTGCTTTTT. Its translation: CSVEDASPMTSGELLF.

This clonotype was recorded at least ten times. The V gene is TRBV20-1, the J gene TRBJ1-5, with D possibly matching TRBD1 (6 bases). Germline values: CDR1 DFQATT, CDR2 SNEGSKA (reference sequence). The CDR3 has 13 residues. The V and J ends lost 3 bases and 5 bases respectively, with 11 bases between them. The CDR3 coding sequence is TGCAGTGCTAGCGCAGGGGTCCATCAGCCCCAGCATTTT. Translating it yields CSASAGVHQPQHF.

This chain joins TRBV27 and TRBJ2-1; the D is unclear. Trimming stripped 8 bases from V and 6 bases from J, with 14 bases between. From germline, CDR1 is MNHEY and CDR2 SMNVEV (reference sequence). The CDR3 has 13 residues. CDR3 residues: CASAWANPNEQFF. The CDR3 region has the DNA TGTGCCAGCGCTTGGGCCAATCCCAATGAGCAGTTCTTC.

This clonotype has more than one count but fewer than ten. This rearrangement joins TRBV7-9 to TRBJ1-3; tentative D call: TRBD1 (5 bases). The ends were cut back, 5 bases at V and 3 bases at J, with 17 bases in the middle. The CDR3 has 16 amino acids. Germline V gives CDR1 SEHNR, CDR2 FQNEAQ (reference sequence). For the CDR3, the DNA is TGTGCCAGCAGCCACTCCGGGACCCTAGGTGGAAACACCATATATTTT. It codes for CASSHSGTLGGNTIYF.

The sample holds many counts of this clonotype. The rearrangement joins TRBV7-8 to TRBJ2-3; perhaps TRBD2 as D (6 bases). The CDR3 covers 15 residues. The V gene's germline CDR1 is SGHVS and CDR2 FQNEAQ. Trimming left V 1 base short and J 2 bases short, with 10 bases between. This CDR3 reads CASSLGPGDTDTQYF. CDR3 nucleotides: TGTGCCAGCAGCTTAGGCCCGGGAGACACAGATACGCAGTATTTT.

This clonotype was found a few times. The chain's CDR3 is CASSWGLEQYF. CDR3 coding DNA: TGTGCCAGCAGTTGGGGACTCGAGCAGTACTTC. The rearrangement joins TRBV27 to TRBJ2-7, with D tentatively TRBD2 (6 bases). The CDR3 is 11 amino acids. V lost 4 bases, J lost 6 bases, and 7 bases lay in between. The germline gives CDR1 MNHEY, CDR2 SMNVEV (reference sequence).

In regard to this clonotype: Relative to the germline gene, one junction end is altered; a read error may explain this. The CDR3 sequence is CASGYRFPGELFF. The CDR3 DNA reads TGTGCCAGCGGTTACCGGTTTCCCGGGGAGCTGTTTTTT. The rearrangement uses TRBV6-5 and TRBJ2-2; D gene uncertain. Germline CDR1 reads MNHEY; CDR2 reads SVGAGI. This CDR3 spans 13 amino acids.

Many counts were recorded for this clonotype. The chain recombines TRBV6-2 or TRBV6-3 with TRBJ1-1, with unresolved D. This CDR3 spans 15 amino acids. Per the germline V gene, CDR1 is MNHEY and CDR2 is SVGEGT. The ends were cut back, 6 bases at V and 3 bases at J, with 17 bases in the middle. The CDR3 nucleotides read TGTGCCAGCAGCCCCCCCGGGTTCCGAGACACTGAAGCTTTCTTT. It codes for CASSPPGFRDTEAFF.

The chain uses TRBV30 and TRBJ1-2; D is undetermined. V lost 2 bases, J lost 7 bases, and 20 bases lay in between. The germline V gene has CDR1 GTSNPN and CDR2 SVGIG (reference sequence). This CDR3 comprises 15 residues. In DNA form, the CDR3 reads TGTGCCTGGAGTCCACCGACCCTTGGGCTCCCTGGCTACACCTTC. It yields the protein CAWSPPTLGLPGYTF.

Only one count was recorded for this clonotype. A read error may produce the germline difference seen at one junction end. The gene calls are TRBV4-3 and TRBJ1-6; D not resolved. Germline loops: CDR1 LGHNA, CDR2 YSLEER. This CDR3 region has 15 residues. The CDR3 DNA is TGCGCCAGCAGCCGTGGTGGTCGTGGGAATTCACCCCTCTACTTT. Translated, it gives CASSRGGRGNSPLYF.

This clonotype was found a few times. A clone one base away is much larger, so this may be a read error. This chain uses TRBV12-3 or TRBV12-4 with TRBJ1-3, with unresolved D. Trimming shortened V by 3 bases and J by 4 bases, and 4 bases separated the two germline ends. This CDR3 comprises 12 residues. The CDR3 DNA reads TGTGCCAGCAGTTTCACCGGAAACACCATATATTTT. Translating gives CASSFTGNTIYF.

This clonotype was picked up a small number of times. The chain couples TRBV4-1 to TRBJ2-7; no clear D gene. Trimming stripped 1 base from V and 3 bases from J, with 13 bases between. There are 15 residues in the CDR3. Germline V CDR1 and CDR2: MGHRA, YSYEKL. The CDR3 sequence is CASSQGAGVLYEQYF. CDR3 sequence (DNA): TGCGCCAGCAGCCAAGGGGCTGGCGTACTCTACGAGCAGTACTTC.